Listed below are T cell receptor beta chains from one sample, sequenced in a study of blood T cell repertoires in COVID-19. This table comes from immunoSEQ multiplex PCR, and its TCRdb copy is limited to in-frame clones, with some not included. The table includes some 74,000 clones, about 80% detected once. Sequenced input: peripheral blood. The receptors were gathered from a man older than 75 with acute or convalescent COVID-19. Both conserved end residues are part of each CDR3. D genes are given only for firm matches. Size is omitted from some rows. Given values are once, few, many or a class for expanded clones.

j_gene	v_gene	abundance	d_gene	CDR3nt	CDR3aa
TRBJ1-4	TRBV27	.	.	TGTGCCAGCCGGGGGGGTAGGGGTAATGAAAAACTGTTTTTT	CASRGGRGNEKLFF
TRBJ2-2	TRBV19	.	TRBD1	TGTGCCAGTAGTATAGCGTCTTTGGGCAGGGGGCTTGGCGGGGAGCTGTTTTTT	CASSIASLGRGLGGELFF
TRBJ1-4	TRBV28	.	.	TGTGCCAGCAGTTTGGGCCTCATCAATGAAAAACTGTTTTTT	CASSLGLINEKLFF
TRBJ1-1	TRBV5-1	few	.	TGCGCCAGCAGCTTGGGCTGGCAGAACACTGAAGCTTTCTTT	CASSLGWQNTEAFF
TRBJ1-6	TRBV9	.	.	TGTGCCAGCAGCCCCCGTGGGTGGACAAGCAATTCACCCCTCCACTTT	CASSPRGWTSNSPLHF
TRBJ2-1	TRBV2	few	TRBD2	TGTGCCATACGACCCGCTAGCGGTCCGGAGCAGTTCTTC	CAIRPASGPEQFF
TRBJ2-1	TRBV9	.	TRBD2	TGTGCCAGCAGCGTAGGTAGGCTAGCGGGGGGGCAGAATGAGCAGTTCTTC	CASSVGRLAGGQNEQFF
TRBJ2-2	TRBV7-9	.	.	TGTGCCAGCAGCTCGTTAGTTGCAGGGTTTGTTTCCGGGGAGCTGTTTTTT	CASSSLVAGFVSGELFF
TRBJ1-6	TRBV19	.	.	TGTGCCAGTAGTATAGGTGACTATTCCTATAATTCACCCCTCCACTTT	CASSIGDYSYNSPLHF
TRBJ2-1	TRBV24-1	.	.	TGTGCCACCAGTGATTTTAAGACAACGTCAGATGAGCAGTTCTTC	CATSDFKTTSDEQFF
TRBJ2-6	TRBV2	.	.	TGTGCCAGCAGTGAAAGAGACACTCCTGGGGCCAACGTCCTGACTTTC	CASSERDTPGANVLTF
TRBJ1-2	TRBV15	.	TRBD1	TGTGCCACCAGCAGGTCTGGACAGGGGCTAGATGGCTACACCTTC	CATSRSGQGLDGYTF
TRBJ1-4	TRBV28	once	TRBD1	TGTGCCAGCAGGTCCGGGCAGGGGGCAACTAATGAAAAACTGTTTTTT	CASRSGQGATNEKLFF
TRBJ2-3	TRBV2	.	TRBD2	TGTGCCAGCAGCCTAGCGGGACTCACAGATACGCAGTATTTT	CASSLAGLTDTQYF
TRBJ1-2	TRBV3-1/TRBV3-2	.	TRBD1	TGTGCCAGCAGCCAACTGGGGACAGTTGGCTACACCTTC	CASSQLGTVGYTF
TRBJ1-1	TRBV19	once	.	TGTGCCAGTAGTAGCGAACCAAACACTGAAGCTTTCTTT	CASSSEPNTEAFF
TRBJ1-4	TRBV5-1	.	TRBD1	TGCGCCAGCAGCCCTGGGGGACAGGGTAATGAAAAACTGTTTTTT	CASSPGGQGNEKLFF
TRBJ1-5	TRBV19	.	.	TGTGCCAGTAGTATGGGGAGGGGGTCTCCCAATCAGCCCCAGCATTTT	CASSMGRGSPNQPQHF
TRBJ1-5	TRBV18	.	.	TGTGCCAGCTCTCGTGAACAGGGCAATCAGCCCCAGCATTTT	CASSREQGNQPQHF
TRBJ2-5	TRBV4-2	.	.	TGTGCCAGCAGCCAACAAAATACCAGGGGAGAGACCCAGTACTTC	CASSQQNTRGETQYF
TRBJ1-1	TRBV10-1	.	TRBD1	TGCGCCAGCAGGGTGGACAGGGGACACACTGAAGCTTTCTTT	CASRVDRGHTEAFF
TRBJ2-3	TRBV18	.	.	TGTGCCAGCTCAGAGCGGGCGGACACAGATACGCAGTATTTT	CASSERADTDTQYF
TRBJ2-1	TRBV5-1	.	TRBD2	TGCGCCAGCAGCTCCTCTGTAGCGGGGAGACCCTACAATGAGCAGTTCTTC	CASSSSVAGRPYNEQFF
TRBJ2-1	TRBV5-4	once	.	TGTGCCAGCAGCTTTAGGGAGAATGAGCAGTTCTTC	CASSFRENEQFF
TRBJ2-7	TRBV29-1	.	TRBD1	TGCAGCGTCGGGGACAGGGGGCGGGACGAGCAGTACTTC	CSVGDRGRDEQYF
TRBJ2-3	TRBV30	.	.	TGTGCCTGGAGTGTATCTAACCCCACAGATACGCAGTATTTT	CAWSVSNPTDTQYF
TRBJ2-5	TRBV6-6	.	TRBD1	TGTGCCAGCAGCCCCGGGACAGGGCCTGGGGAGACCCAGTACTTC	CASSPGTGPGETQYF
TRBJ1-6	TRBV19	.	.	TGTGCCAGTAGTGCGCGGGATAATTCACCCCTCCACTTT	CASSARDNSPLHF
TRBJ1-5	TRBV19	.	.	TGTGCCAGTAGTGACAGGCCGAATTATAGCAATCAGCCCCAGCATTTT	CASSDRPNYSNQPQHF
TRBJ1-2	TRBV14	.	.	TGTGCCAGCAGCCAAGTACCGTCCGGGGACTATGGCTACACCTTC	CASSQVPSGDYGYTF
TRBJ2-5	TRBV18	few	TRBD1	TGTGCCAGCTCACGGACAGGCCCGAGAGAGACCCAGTACTTC	CASSRTGPRETQYF
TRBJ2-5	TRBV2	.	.	TGTGCCAGCGGTGGTTCGGGGAAAGAGACCCAGTACTTC	CASGGSGKETQYF
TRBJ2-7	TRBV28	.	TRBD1	TGTGCCAGCAGTTTGTCAGGGACAGACTACGAGCAGTACTTC	CASSLSGTDYEQYF
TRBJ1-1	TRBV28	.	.	TGTGCCAGCAGTTTCGGGAGGGCGGACACTGAAGCTTTCTTT	CASSFGRADTEAFF
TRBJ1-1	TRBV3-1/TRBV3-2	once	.	TGTGCCAGCAGTACAATTCAGGGTAACACTGAAGCTTTCTTT	CASSTIQGNTEAFF
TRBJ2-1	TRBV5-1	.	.	TGCGCCAGCAGCTCCCTAGTAACCTCCTACAATGAGCAGTTCTTC	CASSSLVTSYNEQFF
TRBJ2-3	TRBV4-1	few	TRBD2	TGCGCCAGCAGCGCGACTAGCGGGGAGGGAGATACGCAGTATTTT	CASSATSGEGDTQYF
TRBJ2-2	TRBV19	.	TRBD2	TGTGCCAGTAGTAGGCAGCGGGGTGACACCGGGGAGCTGTTTTTT	CASSRQRGDTGELFF
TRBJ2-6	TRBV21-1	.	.	.	CASSNVGQGAKAGANVLTF
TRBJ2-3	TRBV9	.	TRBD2	TGTGCCAGCAGCTTGAGCGGGGGGGCGTACGCAGATACGCAGTATTTT	CASSLSGGAYADTQYF
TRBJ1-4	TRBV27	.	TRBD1	TGTGCCAGTACTCCCGGGACAGGCTTTAATGAAAAACTGTTTTTT	CASTPGTGFNEKLFF
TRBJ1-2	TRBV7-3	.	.	TGTGCCAGCAGCTTAAACCCAGACTATGGCTACACCTTC	CASSLNPDYGYTF